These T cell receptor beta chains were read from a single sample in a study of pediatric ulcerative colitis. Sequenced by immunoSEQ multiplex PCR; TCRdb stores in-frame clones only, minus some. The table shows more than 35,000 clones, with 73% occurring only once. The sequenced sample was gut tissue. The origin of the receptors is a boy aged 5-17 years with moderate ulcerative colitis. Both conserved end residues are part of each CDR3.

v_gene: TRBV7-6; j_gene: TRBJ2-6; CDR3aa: CAVGTSGANVLTF
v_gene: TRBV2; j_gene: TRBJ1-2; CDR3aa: CASSEAGGGSFGYTF
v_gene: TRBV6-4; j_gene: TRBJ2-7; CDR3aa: CASSLTSGSHEQYF
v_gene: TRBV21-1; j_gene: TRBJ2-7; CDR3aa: CASVRGDAAYEQYF
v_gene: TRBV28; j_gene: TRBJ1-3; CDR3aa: CASSLMGSGNTIYF
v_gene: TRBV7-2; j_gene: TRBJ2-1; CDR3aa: CASSTWEGANNEQFF
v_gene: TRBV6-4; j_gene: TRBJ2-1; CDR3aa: CASSVRDRHLF
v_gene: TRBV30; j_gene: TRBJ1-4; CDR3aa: CAWRRQAEKLFF
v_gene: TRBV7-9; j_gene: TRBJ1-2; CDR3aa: CASSAWTNYGYTF
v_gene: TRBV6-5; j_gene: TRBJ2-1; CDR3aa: CASTSGIRYNEQFF
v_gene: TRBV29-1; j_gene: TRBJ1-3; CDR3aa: CSGAEQKGGNTIYF
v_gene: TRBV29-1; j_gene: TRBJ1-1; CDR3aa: CSARTGENTEAFF
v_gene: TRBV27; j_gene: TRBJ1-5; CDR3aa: CANPTGTVSNQPQHF
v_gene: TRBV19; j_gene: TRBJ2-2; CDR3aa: CASSTGQANTGELFF
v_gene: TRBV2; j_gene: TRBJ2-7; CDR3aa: CASSPLRDSAYF
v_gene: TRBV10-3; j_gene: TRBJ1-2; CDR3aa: CAIRSTSYTF
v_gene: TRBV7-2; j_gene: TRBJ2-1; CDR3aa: CASSLAGDYNEQFF
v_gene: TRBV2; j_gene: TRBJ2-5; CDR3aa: CASSERSGGMETQYF
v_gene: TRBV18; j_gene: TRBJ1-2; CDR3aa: CASSPTGGLDGYTF
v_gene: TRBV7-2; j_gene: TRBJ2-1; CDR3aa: CASFRDRGNNEQFF
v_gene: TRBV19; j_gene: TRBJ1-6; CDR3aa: CASRTGSSYNSPLHF
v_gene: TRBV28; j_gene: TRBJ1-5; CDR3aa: CASSYGRVGAGNQPQHF
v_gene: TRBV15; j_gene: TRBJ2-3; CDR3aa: CATSRDFGQGVNADTQYF
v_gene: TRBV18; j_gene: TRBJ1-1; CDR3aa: CASSPRTALNTEAFF
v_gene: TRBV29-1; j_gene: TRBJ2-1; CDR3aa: CSVAMRLTSSYNEQFF
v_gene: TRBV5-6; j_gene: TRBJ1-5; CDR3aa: CASSLDDRGNQPQHF
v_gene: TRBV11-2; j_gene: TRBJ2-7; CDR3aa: CASSHIFGWQDGEQYF